The clone carrying this T cell receptor beta chain has only a few counts. The use of previously described methods and listed TCR primers produced the bulk TCR libraries. MiXCR, run by TCRdb on the PCR reads, gives a single entry per CDR3 protein. The table shows about 7,800 distinct CDR3 sequences, with roughly 30% occurring only once. The authors gated naive CD8 T cells as CD8+CD4-CCR7+CD45RA+ for sorting. The CDR3 is 12 amino acids. V lost 6 bases and J 6 bases, leaving 9 bases between the germline ends. Germline V CDR1 and CDR2: MDHEN, SYDVKM. The data were taken from a study of molecular identifiers for immune sequencing clone quantification.

Specimen: naive CD8+ T cells from blood, with Jurkat cell RNA spiked in. Specified subset: FACS-sorted CD8+CD4-CCR7+CD45RA+ naive T cells. The receptor comes from a human donor in good health. Some libraries in this study had Jurkat cell RNA spiked in. The J gene is TRBJ1-5, the V gene TRBV28; D unclear. The CDR3 DNA reads TGTGCCAGCAGCCCGAATTTTCAGCCCCAGCATTTT. Translated, it gives CASSPNFQPQHF.